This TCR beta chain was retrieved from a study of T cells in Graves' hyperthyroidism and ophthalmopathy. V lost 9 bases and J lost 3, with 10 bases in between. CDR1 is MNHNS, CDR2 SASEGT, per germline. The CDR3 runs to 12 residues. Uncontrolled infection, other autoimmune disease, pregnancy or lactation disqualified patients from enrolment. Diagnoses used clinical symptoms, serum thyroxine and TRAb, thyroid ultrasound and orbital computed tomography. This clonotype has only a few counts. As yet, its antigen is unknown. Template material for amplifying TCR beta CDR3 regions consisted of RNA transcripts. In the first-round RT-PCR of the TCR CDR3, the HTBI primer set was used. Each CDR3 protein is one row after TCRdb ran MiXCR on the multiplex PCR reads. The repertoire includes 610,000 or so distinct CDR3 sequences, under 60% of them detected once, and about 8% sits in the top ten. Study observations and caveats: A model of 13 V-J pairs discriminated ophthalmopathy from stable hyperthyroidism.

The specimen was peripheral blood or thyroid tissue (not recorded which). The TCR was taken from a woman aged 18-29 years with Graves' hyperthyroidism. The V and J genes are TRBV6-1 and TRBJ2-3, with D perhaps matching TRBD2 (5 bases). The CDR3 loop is CASEGTTDTQYF. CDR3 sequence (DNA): TGTGCCAGTGAGGGAACGACAGATACGCAGTATTTT.